This T cell receptor (beta chain) came from a study of CD8 T cells in Susac syndrome. Study-wide findings and caveats: Individuals included in the TCR sequencing and HLA analysis were acknowledged by the study to be relatively few in number.

Of note for this clonotype: Antigen specificity is unknown.

Reverse transcription used about 0.45 to 1 ug RNA and random hexamers. immunoSEQ multiplex PCR amplified TCR beta CDR3 across 54 Vbeta, 13 Jbeta. TCRdb re-derived calls from the immunoSEQ multiplex PCR reads in MiXCR, one entry per CDR3 protein. Among 120,000 or so distinct CDR3 sequences listed, about 94% were seen once. The authors negatively isolated CD8+ and CD4+ T cells and FACS-enriched TEMRA cells. This CDR3 region has 14 residues. Germline CDR1 is GTSNPN and CDR2 is SVGIG (reference sequence). V was clipped by 3 bases and J by 2 bases, with 13 bases between them. Sequenced input: CD4+ T cells from PBMCs. This TCR derives from a human donor with multiple sclerosis. The chain has TRBV30 and TRBJ1-2; no definite D call. The CDR3 region has the DNA TGTGCCTGGAGGCAAGACCCACAGAACTATGGCTACACCTTC. Translated: CAWRQDPQNYGYTF. The variable domain in full, with the rest retrieved from reference TRBV30 and TRBJ1-2, is SQTIHQWPATLVQPVGSPLSLECTVEGTSNPNLYWYRQAAGRGLQLLFYSVGIGQISSEVPQNLSASRPQDRQFILSSKKLLLSDSGFYLCAWRQDPQNYGYTFGSGTRLTVV.